This T cell receptor beta chain was sequenced in a study of blood T cell repertoires in COVID-19. The wider study: Acute and convalescent COVID-19 specimens originated in the United States, Italy and Spain.

Profiling relied on immunoSEQ multiplex PCR, and the TCRdb table lists in-frame clones only, not all of them. The data hold some 66,000 clones, with 70% to 80% observed a single time. J gave up 7 bases and V 2 bases, and 13 bases lay outside the gene matches. The CDR3 covers 17 residues. Germline loops: CDR1 MNHEY, CDR2 SVGEGT. J is TRBJ2-1 and V is TRBV6-2 or TRBV6-3; TRBD2 agrees at 8 bases. This sequence originates from an elderly woman with acute or convalescent COVID-19. The material sequenced was peripheral blood. The CDR3 region is CASSYPQSGSLTNEQFF. The CDR3 nucleotides are TGTGCCAGCAGTTACCCCCAAAGCGGGAGTTTGACTAATGAGCAGTTCTTC.